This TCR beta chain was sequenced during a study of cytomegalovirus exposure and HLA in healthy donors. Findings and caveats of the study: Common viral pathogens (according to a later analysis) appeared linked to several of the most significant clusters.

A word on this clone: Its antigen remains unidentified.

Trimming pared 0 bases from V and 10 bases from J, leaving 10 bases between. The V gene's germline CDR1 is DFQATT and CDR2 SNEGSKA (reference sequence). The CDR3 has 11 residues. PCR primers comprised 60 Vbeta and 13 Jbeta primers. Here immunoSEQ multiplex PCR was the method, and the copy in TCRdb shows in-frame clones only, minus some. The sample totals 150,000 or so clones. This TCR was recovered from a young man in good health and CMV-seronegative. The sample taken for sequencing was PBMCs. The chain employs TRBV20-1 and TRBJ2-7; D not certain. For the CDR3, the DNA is TGCAGTGCTAGAGATACGGGTTTTCAGTACTTC. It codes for CSARDTGFQYF.